This TCR beta chain was retrieved from a study of blood T cell repertoires in COVID-19. Generated by immunoSEQ multiplex PCR, the TCRdb table keeps only in-frame clones and is missing some. The sample holds 250,000 to 400,000 clones; around 88% are singletons and the top ten take approximately 1.6%. This clone turned up a few times. The clonotype was recovered from a woman in her twenties or thirties with COVID-19, enrolled during active disease. Source material: peripheral blood.

CDR3 sequence: CASSQDRDRRSEAFF. The CDR3 DNA reads TGCGCCAGCAGCCAAGATCGGGACAGAAGGTCTGAAGCTTTCTTT. The rearrangement uses TRBV4-1 and TRBJ1-1; the match to TRBD1 covers 7 bases. This CDR3 spans 15 amino acids. J lost 6 bases, V lost 0 bases, and 7 bases had no gene match. CDR1 is MGHRA and CDR2 is YSYEKL in the germline V gene.